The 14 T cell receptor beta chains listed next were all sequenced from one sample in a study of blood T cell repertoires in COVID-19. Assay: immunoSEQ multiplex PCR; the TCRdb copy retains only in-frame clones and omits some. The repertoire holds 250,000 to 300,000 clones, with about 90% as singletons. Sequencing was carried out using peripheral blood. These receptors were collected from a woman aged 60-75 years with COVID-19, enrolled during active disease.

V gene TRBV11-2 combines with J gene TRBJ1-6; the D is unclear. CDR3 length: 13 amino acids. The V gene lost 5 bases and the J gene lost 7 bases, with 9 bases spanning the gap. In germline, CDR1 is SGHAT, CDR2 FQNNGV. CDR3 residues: CASSPQQNSPLHF. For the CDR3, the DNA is TGTGCCAGCAGCCCTCAACAAAATTCACCCCTCCACTTT.

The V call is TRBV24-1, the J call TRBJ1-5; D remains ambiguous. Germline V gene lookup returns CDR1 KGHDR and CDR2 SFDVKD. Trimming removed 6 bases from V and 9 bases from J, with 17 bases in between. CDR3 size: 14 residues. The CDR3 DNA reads TGTGCCACCAGTAGTAAAGAGTCTCAATGGCCCCAGCATTTT. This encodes CATSSKESQWPQHF.

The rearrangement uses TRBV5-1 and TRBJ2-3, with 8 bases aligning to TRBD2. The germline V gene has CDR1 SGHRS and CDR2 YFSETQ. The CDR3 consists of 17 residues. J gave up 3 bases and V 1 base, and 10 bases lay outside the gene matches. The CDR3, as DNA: TGCGCCAGCAGCTTGTATAACGGCGGGGGGAGGACAGATACGCAGTATTTT. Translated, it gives CASSLYNGGGRTDTQYF.

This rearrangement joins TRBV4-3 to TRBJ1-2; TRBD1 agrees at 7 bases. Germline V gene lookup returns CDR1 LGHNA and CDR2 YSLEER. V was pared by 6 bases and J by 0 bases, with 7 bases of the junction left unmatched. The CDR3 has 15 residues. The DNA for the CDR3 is TGCGCCAGCAGATCTACCGGGACAGCTAACTATGGCTACACCTTC. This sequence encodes CASRSTGTANYGYTF.

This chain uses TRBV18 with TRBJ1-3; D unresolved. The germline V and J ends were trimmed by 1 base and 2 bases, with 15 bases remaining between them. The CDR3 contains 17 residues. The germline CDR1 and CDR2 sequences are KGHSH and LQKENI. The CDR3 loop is CASSPRGFIGTGNTIYF. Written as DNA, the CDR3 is TGTGCCAGCTCACCACGCGGGTTCATCGGTACTGGAAACACCATATATTTT.

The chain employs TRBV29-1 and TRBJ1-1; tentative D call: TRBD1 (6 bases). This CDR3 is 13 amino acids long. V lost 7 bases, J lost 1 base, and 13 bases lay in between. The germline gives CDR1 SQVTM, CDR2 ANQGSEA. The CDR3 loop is CSALGAPNTEAFF. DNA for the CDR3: TGCAGCGCCCTGGGGGCCCCGAACACTGAAGCTTTCTTT. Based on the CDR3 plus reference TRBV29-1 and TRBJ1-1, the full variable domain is SAVISQKPSRDICQRGTSLTIQCQVDSQVTMMFWYRQQPGQSLTLIATANQGSEATYESGFVIDKFPISRPNLTFSTLTVSNMSPEDSSIYLCSALGAPNTEAFFGQGTRLTVV.

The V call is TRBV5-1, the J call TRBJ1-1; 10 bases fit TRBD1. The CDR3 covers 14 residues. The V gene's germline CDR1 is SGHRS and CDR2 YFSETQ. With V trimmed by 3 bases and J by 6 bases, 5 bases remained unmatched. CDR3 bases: TGCGCCAGCAGCTCCTACGGACAGGGGGCTGAAGCTTTCTTT. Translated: CASSSYGQGAEAFF. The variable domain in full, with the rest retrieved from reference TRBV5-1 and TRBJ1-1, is KAGVTQTPRYLIKTRGQQVTLSCSPISGHRSVSWYQQTPGQGLQFLFEYFSETQRNKGNFPGRFSGRQFSNSRSEMNVSTLELGDSALYLCASSSYGQGAEAFFGQGTRLTVV.

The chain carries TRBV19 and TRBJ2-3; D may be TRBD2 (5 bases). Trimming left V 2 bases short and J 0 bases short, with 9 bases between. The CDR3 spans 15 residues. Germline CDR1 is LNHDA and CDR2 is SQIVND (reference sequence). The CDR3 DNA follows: TGTGCCAGTAGTATAACGACGGGAAGCACAGATACGCAGTATTTT. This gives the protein CASSITTGSTDTQYF.

The CDR3 DNA follows: TGTGCCAGCAGCGTTCGGGGGGCCACATTGGACACTGAAGCTTTCTTT. Protein sequence: CASSVRGATLDTEAFF. This chain joins TRBV9 and TRBJ1-1; D is perhaps TRBD1 (6 bases). V was cut by 2 bases and J by 3 bases, with 17 bases left in between. Germline V CDR1 and CDR2: SGDLS, YYNGEE. The length of the CDR3 is 16 residues.

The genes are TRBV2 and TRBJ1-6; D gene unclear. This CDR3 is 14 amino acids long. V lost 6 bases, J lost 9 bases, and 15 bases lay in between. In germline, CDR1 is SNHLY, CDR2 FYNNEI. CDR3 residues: CASSAGFTGSPLHF. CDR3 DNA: TGTGCCAGCAGCGCGGGCTTCACCGGTTCACCCCTCCACTTT.

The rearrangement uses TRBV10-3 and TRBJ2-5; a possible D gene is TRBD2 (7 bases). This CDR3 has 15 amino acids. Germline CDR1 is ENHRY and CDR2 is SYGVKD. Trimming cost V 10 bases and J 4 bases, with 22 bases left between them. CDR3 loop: CATTGGPTSRETQYF. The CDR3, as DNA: TGTGCCACCACGGGGGGCCCAACCAGTCGAGAGACCCAGTACTTC.

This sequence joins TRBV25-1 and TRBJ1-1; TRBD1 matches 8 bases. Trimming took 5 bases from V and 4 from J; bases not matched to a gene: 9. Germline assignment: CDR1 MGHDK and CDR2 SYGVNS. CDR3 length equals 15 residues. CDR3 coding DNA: TGTGCCAGCAGTCTCCTATCGACAGGGGCCACTGAAGCTTTCTTT. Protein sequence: CASSLLSTGATEAFF. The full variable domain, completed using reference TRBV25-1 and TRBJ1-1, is EADIYQTPRYLVIGTGKKITLECSQTMGHDKMYWYQQDPGMELHLIHYSYGVNSTEKGDLSSESTVSRIRTEHFPLTLESARPSHTSQYLCASSLLSTGATEAFFGQGTRLTVV.

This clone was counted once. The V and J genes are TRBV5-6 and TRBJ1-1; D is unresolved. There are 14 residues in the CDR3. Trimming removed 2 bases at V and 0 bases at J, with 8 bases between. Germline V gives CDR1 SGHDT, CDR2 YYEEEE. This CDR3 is CASSFIQMNTEAFF. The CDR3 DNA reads TGTGCCAGCAGCTTTATTCAGATGAACACTGAAGCTTTCTTT.

CDR3 sequence reads: CASSREGLTGGGGYTF. CDR3 sequence (DNA): TGTGCCAGCAGCCGCGAAGGCCTGACAGGGGGCGGTGGCTACACCTTC. The V gene is TRBV3-1 (or the pseudogene TRBV3-2), the J gene TRBJ1-2; 10 bases agree with TRBD1. There are 16 residues in the CDR3. Trimming removed 4 bases from V and 7 bases from J; junction bases left unmatched: 12. Germline assignment: CDR1 LGHDT and CDR2 YNNKEL (reference sequence).